This TCR beta chain was observed in a study of response to subunit inactivated influenza vaccine. General observations from the study: T cells newly recruited by each seasonal influenza vaccination are few, the authors suggested.

V was clipped by 3 bases and J by 8 bases; unmatched bases: 4. Germline CDR1 reads SGDLS; CDR2 reads YYNGEE. CDR3 length: 15 residues. TCRdb reprocessed the RT-PCR reads via MiXCR and lists one record per CDR3 protein. The sample consists of roughly 760,000 distinct CDR3 sequences, 21% of them appearing once. About this clonotype: As yet, its antigen is unknown.

The clonotype originates from a man aged 45 to 65 who received an inactivated influenza vaccine. Sample: PBMCs from blood, taken 4 to 6 days after vaccination. V is TRBV9 and J is TRBJ2-1; TRBD2 aligns across 14 bases. The CDR3 DNA sequence: TGTGCCAGCAGCGGACCGGGACTAGCGGGAGATGAGCAGTTCTTC. Protein: CASSGPGLAGDEQFF.